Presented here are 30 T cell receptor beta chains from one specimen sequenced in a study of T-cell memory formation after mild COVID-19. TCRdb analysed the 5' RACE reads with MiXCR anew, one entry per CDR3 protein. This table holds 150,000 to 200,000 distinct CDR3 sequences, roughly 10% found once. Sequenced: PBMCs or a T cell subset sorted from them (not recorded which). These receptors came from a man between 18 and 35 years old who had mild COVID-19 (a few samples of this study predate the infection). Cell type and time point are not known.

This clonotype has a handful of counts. As DNA, the CDR3 is TGCAGCACCCGGGACAGTAACACTGAAGCTTTCTTT. It codes for CSTRDSNTEAFF. This sequence joins TRBV29-1 and TRBJ1-1; 7 bases are shared with TRBD1. The CDR3 extends over 12 amino acids. The germline CDR1 and CDR2 sequences are SQVTM and ANQGSEA. J lost 2 bases, V lost 8 bases, and 5 bases had no gene match.

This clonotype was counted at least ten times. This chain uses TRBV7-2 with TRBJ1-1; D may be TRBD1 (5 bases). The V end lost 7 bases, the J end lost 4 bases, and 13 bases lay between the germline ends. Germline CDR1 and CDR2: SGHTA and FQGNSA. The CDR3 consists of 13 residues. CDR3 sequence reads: CASTQWGVTEAFF. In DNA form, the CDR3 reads TGTGCCAGCACCCAGTGGGGGGTCACTGAAGCTTTCTTT.

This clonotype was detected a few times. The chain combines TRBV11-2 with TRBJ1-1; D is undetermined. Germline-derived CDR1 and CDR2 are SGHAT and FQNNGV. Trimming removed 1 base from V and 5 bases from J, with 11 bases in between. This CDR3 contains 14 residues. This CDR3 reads CASSLAGRGTEAFF. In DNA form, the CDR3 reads TGTGCCAGCAGCTTAGCGGGAAGAGGGACTGAAGCTTTCTTT. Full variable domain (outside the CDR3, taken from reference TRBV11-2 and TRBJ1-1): EAGVAQSPRYKIIEKRQSVAFWCNPISGHATLYWYQQILGQGPKLLIQFQNNGVVDDSQLPKDRFSAERLKGVDSTLKIQPAKLEDSAVYLCASSLAGRGTEAFFGQGTRLTVV.

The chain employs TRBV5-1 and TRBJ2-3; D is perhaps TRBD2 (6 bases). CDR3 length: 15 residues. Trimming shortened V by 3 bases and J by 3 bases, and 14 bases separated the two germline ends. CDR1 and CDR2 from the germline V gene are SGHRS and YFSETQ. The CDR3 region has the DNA TGCGCCAGCAGCTCCTTTCGGGGGAGAACAGATACGCAGTATTTT. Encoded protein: CASSSFRGRTDTQYF.

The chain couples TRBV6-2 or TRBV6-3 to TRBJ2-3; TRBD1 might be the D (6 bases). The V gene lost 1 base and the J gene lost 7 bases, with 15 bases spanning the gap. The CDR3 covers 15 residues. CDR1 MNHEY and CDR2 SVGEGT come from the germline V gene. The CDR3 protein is CASSYYWTAAHTQYF. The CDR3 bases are TGTGCCAGCAGTTACTATTGGACAGCCGCTCATACGCAGTATTTT.

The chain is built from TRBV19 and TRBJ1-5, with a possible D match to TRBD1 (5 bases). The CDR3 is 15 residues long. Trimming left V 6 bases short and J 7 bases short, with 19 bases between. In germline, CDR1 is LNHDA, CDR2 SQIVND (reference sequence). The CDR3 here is CASRHEGAGGQPQHF. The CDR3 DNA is TGTGCCAGTAGACATGAAGGGGCGGGAGGCCAGCCCCAGCATTTT.

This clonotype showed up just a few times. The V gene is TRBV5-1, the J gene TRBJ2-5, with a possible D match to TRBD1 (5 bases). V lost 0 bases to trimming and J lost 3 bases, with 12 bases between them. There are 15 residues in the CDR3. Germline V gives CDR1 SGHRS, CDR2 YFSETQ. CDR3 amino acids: CASSLGSQDKETQYF. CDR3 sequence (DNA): TGCGCCAGCAGCTTGGGTAGTCAGGACAAAGAGACCCAGTACTTC.

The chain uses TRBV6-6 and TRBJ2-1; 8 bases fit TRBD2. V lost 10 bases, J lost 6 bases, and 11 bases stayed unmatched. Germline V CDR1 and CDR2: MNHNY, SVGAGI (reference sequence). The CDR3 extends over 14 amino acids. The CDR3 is CAIKMGLVPNEQFF. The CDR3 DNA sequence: TGTGCCATCAAGATGGGACTAGTCCCCAATGAGCAGTTCTTC.

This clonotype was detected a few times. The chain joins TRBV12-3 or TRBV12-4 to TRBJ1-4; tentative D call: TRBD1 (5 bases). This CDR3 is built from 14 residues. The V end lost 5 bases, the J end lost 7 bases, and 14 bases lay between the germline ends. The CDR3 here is CASSARGGGEKLFF. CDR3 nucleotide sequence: TGTGCCAGCAGTGCTAGGGGCGGGGGTGAAAAACTGTTTTTT.

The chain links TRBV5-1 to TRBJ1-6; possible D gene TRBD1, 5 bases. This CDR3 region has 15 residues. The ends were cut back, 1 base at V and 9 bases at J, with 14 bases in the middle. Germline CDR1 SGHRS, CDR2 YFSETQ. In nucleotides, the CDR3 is TGCGCCAGCAGCTTGTCGTGGGGCGGAGGTTCACCCCTCCACTTT. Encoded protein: CASSLSWGGGSPLHF.

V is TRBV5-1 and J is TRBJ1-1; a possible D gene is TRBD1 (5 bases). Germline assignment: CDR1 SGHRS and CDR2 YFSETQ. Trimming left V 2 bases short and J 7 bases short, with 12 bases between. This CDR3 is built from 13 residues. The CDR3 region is CASSFEGQNEAFF. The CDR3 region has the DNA TGCGCCAGCAGCTTCGAGGGGCAGAATGAAGCTTTCTTT.

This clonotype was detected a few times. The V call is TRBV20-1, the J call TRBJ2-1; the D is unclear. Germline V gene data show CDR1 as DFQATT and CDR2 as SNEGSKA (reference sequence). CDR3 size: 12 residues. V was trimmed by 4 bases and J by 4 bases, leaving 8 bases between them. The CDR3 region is CSATGNYNEQFF. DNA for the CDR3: TGCAGTGCTACCGGTAATTACAATGAGCAGTTCTTC.

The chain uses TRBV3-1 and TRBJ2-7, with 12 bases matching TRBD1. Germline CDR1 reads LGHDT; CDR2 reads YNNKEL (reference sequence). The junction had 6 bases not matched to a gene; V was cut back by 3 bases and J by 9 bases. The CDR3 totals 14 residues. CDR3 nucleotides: TGTGCCAGCAGCCAGACCGGGACAGGGGGCGGGCAGTACTTC. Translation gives CASSQTGTGGGQYF.

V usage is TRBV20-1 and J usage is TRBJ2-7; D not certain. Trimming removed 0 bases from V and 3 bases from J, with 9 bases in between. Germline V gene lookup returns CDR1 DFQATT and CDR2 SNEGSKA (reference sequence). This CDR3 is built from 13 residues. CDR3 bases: TGCAGTGCTAGAGAACGGGTGGGCTACGAGCAGTACGTC. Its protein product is CSARERVGYEQYV.

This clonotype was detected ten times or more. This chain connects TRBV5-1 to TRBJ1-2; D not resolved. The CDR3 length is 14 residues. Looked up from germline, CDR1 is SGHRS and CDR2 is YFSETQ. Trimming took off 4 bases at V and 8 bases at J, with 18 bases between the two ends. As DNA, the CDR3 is TGCGCCAGCAGCCCTGGAGGAATTGATGGCGGCTACACCTTC. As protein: CASSPGGIDGGYTF.

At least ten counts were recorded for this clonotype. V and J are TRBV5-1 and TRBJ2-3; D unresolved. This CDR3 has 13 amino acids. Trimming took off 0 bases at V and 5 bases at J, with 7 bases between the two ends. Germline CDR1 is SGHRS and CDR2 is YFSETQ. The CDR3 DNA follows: TGCGCCAGCAGCTTGGCCGTCGAAGATACGCAGTATTTT. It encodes CASSLAVEDTQYF.

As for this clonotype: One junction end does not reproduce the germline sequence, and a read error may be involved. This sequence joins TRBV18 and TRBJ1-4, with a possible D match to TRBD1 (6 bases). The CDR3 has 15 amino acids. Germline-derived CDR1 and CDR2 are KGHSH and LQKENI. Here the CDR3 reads CDSSLIQGPNEKLFF. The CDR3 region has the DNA TGTGACAGCTCACTGATTCAGGGGCCAAATGAAAAACTGTTTTTT.

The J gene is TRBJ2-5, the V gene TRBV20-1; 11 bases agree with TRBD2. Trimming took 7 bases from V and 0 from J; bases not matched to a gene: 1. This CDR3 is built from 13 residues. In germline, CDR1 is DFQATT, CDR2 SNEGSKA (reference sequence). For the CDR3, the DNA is TGCAGTGGACTAGCGGGGAACCAAGAGACCCAGTACTTC. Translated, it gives CSGLAGNQETQYF.

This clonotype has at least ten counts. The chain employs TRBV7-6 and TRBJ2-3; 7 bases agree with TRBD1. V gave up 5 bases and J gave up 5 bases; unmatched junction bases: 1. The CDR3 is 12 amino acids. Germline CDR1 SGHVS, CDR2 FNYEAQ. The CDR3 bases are TGTGCCAGCAGCCGGACAGGAGATACGCAGTATTTT. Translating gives CASSRTGDTQYF.

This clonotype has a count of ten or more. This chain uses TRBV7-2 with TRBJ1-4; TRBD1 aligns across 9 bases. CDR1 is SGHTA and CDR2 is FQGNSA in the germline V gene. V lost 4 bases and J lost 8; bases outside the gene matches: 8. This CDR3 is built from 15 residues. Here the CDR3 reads CASSSIDRGAEKLFF. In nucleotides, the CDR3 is TGTGCCAGCAGCTCAATTGACAGGGGGGCGGAAAAACTGTTTTTT. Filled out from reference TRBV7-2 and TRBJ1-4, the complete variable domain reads GAGVSQSPSNKVTEKGKDVELRCDPISGHTALYWYRQSLGQGLEFLIYFQGNSAPDKSGLPSDRFSAERTGGSVSTLTIQRTQQEDSAVYLCASSSIDRGAEKLFFGSGTQLSVL.

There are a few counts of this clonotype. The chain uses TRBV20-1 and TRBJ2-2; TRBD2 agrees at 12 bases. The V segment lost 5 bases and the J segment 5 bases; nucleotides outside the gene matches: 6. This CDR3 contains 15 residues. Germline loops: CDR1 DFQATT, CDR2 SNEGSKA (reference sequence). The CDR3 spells CSAQTSGGWTGELFF. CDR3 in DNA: TGCAGTGCTCAGACTAGCGGGGGATGGACCGGGGAGCTGTTTTTT.

CDR3 sequence: CASSDHRGNSPLHF. CDR3 nucleotides: TGTGCCAGCAGTGATCACCGGGGGAATTCACCCCTCCACTTT. The chain has TRBV25-1 and TRBJ1-6; tentatively, D is TRBD1 (5 bases). Germline CDR1 MGHDK, CDR2 SYGVNS. There are 14 residues in the CDR3. Trimming shortened V by 3 bases and J by 7 bases, and 10 bases separated the two germline ends. The whole variable domain, filled in from reference TRBV25-1 and TRBJ1-6, reads EADIYQTPRYLVIGTGKKITLECSQTMGHDKMYWYQQDPGMELHLIHYSYGVNSTEKGDLSSESTVSRIRTEHFPLTLESARPSHTSQYLCASSDHRGNSPLHFGNGTRLTVT.

The CDR3 sequence: CASSEPRTGESYGYTF. CDR3 bases: TGTGCCAGCAGTGAACCCCGGACAGGGGAAAGCTATGGCTACACCTTC. The gene calls are TRBV25-1 and TRBJ1-2, with 9 positions matching TRBD1. Germline lookup yields CDR1 MGHDK and CDR2 SYGVNS. This CDR3 region has 16 residues. V lost 2 bases, J lost 4 bases, and 8 bases stayed unmatched.

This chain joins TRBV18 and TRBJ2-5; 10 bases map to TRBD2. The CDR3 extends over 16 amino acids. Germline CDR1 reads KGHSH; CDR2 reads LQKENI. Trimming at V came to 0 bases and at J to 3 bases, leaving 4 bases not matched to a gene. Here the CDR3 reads CASSPPPSGGEETQYF. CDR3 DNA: TGTGCCAGCTCACCACCGCCTAGCGGGGGTGAAGAGACCCAGTACTTC.

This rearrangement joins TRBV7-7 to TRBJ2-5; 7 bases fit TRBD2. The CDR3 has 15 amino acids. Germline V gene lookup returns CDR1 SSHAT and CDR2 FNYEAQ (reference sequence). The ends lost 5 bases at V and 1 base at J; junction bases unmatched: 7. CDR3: CASSPWGGSQETQYF. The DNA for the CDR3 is TGTGCCAGCAGCCCTTGGGGGGGGAGCCAAGAGACCCAGTACTTC. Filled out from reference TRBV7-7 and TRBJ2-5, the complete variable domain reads GAGVSQSPRYKVTKRGQDVTLRCDPISSHATLYWYQQALGQGPEFLTYFNYEAQPDKSGLPSDRFSAERPEGSISTLTIQRTEQRDSAMYRCASSPWGGSQETQYFGPGTRLLVL.

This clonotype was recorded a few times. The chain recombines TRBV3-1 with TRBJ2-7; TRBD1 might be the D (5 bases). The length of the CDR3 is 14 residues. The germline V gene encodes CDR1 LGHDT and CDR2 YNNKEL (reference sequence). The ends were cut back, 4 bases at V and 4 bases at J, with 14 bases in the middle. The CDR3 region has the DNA TGTGCCAGCAGCCTAGCCCCGACAGAATACGAGCAGTACTTC. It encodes CASSLAPTEYEQYF.

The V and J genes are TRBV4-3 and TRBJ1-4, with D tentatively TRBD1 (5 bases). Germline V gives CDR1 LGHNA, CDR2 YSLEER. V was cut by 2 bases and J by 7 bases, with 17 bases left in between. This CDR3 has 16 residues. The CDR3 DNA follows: TGCGCCAGCAGCCAAAGAAGGGACTTCGGGCCTGAAAAACTGTTTTTT. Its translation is CASSQRRDFGPEKLFF.

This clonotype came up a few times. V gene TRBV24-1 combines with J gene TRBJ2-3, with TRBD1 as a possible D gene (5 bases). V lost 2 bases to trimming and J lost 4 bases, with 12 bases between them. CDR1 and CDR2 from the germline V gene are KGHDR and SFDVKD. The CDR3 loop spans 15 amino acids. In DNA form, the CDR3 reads TGTGCCACCAGTGATTCTAAAACAGGCTCAGATACGCAGTATTTT. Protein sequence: CATSDSKTGSDTQYF.

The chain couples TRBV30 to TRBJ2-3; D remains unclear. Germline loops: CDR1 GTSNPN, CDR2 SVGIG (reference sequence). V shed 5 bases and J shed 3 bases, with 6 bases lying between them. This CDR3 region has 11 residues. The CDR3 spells CAWAQTDTQYF. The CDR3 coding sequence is TGTGCCTGGGCGCAGACAGATACGCAGTATTTT.

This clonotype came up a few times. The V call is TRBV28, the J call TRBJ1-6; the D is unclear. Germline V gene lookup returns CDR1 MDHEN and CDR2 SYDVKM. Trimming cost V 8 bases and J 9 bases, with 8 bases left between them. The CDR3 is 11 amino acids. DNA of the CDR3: TGTGCCAGCTGCTGGGGTTCACCCCTCCACTTT. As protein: CASCWGSPLHF.